Reported below is one T cell receptor beta chain. V lost 5 bases and J lost 5; bases outside the gene matches: 10. The V gene's germline CDR1 is LNHDA and CDR2 SQIVND (reference sequence). CDR3 length: 15 amino acids. The data are from a study of T cell changes during pregnancy in multiple sclerosis. Profiled with immunoSEQ multiplex PCR; TCRdb holds only in-frame clones, not every one. The sample has about 48,000 clones; over 75% are singletons. The TCR sequence derives from a female donor with multiple sclerosis, enrolled in a pregnancy study. The specimen comprised CD4+ T cells from peripheral blood mononuclear cells, sampled in the second trimester of pregnancy. The chain combines TRBV19 with TRBJ2-3; 7 nucleotides match TRBD1. CDR3 bases: TGTGCCAGTAGTTCACCGGGACAGTCTCAAGATACGCAGTATTTT. Encoded protein: CASSSPGQSQDTQYF.